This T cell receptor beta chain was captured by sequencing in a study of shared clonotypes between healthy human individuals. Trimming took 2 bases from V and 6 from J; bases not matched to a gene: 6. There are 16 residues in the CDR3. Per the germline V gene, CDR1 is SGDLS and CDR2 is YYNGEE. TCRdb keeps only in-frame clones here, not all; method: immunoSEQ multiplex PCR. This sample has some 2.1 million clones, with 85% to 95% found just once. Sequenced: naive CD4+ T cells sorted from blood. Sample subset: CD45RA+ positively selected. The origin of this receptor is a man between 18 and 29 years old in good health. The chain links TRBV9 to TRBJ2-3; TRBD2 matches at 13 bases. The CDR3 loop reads CASSVWTSGSGDTQYF. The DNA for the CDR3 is TGTGCCAGCAGCGTTTGGACTAGCGGGAGCGGGGATACGCAGTATTTT.